This TCR beta chain was found in a study of cytomegalovirus exposure and HLA in healthy donors. Primers included in the PCR were 60 Vbeta and 13 Jbeta primers. TCRdb keeps only in-frame clones here, not all; method: immunoSEQ multiplex PCR. The repertoire includes 130,000 to 150,000 clones, about 64% of them detected once, and approximately 2.9% sits in the top ten. Study results and caveats: Rare sequences made up most TCRs, while some public TCRs were found in many donors. In an earlier analysis, in approximately 630 donors, most V segments appeared productive either ~90% or ~30% of the time. Presence/absence analyses rested on an assumption that sequencing depth was roughly uniform across donors. Later analysis showed most CMV-associated TCR beta chains appearing HLA-restricted.

Turning to this clone: Its antigen is still unknown.

Germline loops: CDR1 LNHNV, CDR2 YYDKDF (reference sequence). Trimming cost V 5 bases and J 3 bases; bases outside gene matches: 8. The CDR3 loop spans 15 amino acids. The sequenced material came from PBMCs. The V gene is TRBV15, the J gene TRBJ2-7; TRBD1 matches at 9 bases. The TCR sequence derives from a woman under 40 in good health and CMV-seropositive. Written as DNA, the CDR3 is TGTGCCACCAGCGGTTTCGACAGGGGGTTCTACGAGCAGTACTTC. Encoded protein: CATSGFDRGFYEQYF.